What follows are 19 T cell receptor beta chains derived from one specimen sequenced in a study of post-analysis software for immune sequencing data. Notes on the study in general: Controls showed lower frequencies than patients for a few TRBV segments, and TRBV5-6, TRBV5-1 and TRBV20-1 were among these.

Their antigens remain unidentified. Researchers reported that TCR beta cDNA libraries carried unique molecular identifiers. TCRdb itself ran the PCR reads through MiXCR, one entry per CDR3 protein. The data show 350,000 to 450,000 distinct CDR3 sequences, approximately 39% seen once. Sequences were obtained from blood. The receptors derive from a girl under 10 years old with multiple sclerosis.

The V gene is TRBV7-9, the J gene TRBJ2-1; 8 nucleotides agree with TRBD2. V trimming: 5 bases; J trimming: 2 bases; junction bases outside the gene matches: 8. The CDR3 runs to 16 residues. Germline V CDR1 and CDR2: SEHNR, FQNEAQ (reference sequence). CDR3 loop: CASSPPTSGTYNEQFF. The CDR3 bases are TGTGCCAGCAGCCCACCTACTAGCGGTACCTACAATGAGCAGTTCTTC. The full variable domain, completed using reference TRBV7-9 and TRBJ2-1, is DTGVSQNPRHKITKRGQNVTFRCDPISEHNRLYWYRQTLGQGPEFLTYFQNEAQLEKSRLLSDRFSAERPKGSFSTLEIQRTEQGDSAMYLCASSPPTSGTYNEQFFGPGTRLTVL.

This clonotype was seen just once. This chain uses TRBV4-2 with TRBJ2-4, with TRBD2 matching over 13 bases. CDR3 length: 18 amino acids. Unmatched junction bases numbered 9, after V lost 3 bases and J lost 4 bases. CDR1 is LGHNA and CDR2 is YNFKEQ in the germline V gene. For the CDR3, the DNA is TGTGCCAGCAGCCATCTGGGAACTAGCGGGAGGGATAAAAACATTCAGTACTTC. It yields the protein CASSHLGTSGRDKNIQYF.

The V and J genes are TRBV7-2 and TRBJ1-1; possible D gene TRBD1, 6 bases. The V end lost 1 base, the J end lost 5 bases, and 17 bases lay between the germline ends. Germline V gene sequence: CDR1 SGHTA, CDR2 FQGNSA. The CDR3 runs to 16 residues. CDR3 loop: CASSLDGGRRETEAFF. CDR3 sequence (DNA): TGTGCCAGCAGCTTAGATGGGGGGCGGAGGGAGACTGAAGCTTTCTTT.

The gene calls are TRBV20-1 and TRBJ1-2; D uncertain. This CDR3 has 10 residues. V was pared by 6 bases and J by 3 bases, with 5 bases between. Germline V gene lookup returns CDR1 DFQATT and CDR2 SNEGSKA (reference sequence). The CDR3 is CSAPDYGYTF. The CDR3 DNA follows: TGCAGTGCCCCGGACTATGGCTACACCTTC.

The DNA of the CDR3 is TGTGCCAGCAGCCGTTTGGGAGGGGAAGGTGAAAAACTGTTTTTT. Translating it yields CASSRLGGEGEKLFF. The chain combines TRBV4-2 with TRBJ1-4, with a tentative D call TRBD1 (5 bases). The CDR3 spans 15 residues. The ends were cut back, 4 bases at V and 7 bases at J, with 16 bases in the middle. The germline gives CDR1 LGHNA, CDR2 YNFKEQ.

The CDR3 coding sequence is TGCAGTGCTAGGCGCACCGGGACAGGATATCAGCCCCAGCATTTT. It yields the protein CSARRTGTGYQPQHF. V and J are TRBV20-1 and TRBJ1-5; 8 bases are a match to TRBD1. V shed 3 bases and J 5 bases; nucleotides not matched to a gene: 9. The V gene's germline CDR1 is DFQATT and CDR2 SNEGSKA (reference sequence). This CDR3 spans 15 amino acids.

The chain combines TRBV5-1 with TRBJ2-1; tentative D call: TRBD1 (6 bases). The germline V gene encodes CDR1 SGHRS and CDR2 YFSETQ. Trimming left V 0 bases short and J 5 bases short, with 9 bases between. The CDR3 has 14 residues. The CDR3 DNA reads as TGCGCCAGCAGCTTGGGACAGGAACACAATGAGCAGTTCTTC. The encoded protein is CASSLGQEHNEQFF.

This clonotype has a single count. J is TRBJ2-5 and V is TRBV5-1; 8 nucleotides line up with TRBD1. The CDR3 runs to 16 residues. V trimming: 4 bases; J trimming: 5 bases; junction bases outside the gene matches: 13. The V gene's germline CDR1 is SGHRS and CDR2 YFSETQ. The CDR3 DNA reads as TGCGCCAGCAGCCCCACCGACGGACAGGGTGGGGAGACCCAGTACTTC. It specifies CASSPTDGQGGETQYF.

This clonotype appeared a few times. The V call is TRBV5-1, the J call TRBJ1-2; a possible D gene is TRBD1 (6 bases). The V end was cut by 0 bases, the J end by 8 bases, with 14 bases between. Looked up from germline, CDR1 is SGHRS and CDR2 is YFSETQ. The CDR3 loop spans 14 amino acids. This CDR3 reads CASSLGRGTGGYTF. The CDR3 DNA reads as TGCGCCAGCAGCTTGGGCAGGGGCACGGGCGGCTACACCTTC.

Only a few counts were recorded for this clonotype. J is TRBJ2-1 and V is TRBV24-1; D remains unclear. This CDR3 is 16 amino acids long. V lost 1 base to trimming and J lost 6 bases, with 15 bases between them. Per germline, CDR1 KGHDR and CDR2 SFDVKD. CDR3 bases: TGTGCCACCAGTGATTTTCGAGGCCTATCTGGCAATGAGCAGTTCTTC. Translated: CATSDFRGLSGNEQFF.

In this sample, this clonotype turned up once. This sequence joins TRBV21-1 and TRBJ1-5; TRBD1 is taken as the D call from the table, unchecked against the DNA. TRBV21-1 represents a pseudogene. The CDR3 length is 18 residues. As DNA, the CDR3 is TGTGCCAGCAGCAAAACGCCAGGGGTTTATGTGGAGAATCAGCCCCAGCATTTT. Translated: CASSKTPGVYVENQPQHF.

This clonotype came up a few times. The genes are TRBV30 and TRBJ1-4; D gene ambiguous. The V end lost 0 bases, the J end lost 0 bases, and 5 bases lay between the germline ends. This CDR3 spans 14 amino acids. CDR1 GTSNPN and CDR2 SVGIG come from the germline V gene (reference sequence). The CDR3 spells CAWSVSATNEKLFF. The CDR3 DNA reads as TGTGCCTGGAGTGTCTCAGCAACTAATGAAAAACTGTTTTTT.

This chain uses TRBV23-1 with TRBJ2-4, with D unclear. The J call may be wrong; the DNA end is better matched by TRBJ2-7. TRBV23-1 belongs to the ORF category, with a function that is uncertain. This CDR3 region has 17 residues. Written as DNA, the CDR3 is TGCGCCAGCAGTCAATCGGGCCAGAACCTATGCTACTACGAGCAGTACTTC. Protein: CASSQSGQNLCYYEQYF.

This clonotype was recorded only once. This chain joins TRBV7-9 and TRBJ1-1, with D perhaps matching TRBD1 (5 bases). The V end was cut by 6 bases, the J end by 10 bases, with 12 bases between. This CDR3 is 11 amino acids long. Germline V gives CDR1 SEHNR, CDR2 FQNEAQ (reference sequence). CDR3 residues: CASRGLHGAFF. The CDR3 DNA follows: TGTGCCAGCAGGGGGCTACATGGAGCTTTCTTT.

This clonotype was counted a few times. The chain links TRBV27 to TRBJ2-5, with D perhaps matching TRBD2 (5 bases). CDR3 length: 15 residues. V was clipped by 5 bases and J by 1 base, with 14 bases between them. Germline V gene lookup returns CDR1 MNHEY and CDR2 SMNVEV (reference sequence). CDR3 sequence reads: CASSPRTGFQETQYF. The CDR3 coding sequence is TGTGCCAGCAGTCCTAGGACGGGATTCCAAGAGACCCAGTACTTC.

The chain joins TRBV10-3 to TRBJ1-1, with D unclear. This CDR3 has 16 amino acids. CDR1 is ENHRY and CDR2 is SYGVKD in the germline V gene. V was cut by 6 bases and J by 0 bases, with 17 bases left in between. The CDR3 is CAISPVLRGMNTEAFF. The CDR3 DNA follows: TGTGCCATCAGCCCAGTACTGAGAGGAATGAACACTGAAGCTTTCTTT.

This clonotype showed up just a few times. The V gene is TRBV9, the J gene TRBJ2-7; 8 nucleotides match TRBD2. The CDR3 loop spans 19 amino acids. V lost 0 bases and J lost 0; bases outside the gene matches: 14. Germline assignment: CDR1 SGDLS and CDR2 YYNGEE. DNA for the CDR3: TGTGCCAGCAGCGTAGGCCTCCCCTTAGCGGGACTATCCTCCTACGAGCAGTACTTC. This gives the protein CASSVGLPLAGLSSYEQYF. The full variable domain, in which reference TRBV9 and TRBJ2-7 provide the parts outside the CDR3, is DSGVTQTPKHLITATGQRVTLRCSPRSGDLSVYWYQQSLDQGLQFLIQYYNGEERAKGNILERFSAQQFPDLHSELNLSSLELGDSALYFCASSVGLPLAGLSSYEQYFGPGTRLTVT.

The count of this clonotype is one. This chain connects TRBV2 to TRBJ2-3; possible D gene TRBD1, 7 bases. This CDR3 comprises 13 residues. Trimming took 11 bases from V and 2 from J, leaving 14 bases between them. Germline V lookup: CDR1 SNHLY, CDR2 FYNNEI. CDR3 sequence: CAAGGYVTDTQYF. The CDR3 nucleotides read TGTGCCGCAGGGGGGTACGTCACAGATACGCAGTATTTT.

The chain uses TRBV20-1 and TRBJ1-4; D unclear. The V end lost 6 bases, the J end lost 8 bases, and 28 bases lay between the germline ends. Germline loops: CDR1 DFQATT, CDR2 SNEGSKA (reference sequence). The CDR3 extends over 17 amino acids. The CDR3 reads CSAPGRDDETWEEKLFF. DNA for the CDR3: TGCAGTGCCCCGGGAAGAGACGATGAGACTTGGGAGGAAAAACTGTTTTTT.